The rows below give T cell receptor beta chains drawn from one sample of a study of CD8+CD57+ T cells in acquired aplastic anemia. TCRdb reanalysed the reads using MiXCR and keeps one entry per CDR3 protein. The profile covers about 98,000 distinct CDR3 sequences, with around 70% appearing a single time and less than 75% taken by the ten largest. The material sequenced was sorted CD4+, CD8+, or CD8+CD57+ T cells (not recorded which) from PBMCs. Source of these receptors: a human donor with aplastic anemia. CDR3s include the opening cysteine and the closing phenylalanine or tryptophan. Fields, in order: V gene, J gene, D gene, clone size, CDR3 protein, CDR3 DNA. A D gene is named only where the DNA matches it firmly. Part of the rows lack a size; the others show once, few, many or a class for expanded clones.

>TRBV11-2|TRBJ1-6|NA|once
CASKSRQGPNSPLHF
TGTGCCAGCAAGTCCCGGCAGGGTCCTAATTCACCCCTCCACTTT
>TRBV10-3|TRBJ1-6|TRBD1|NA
CAISGGAGGSPLHF
TGTGCCATCAGTGGGGGGGCAGGGGGTTCACCCCTCCACTTT
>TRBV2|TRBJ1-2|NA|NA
CASSQRPGGDNYGYTF
TGTGCCAGCAGTCAACGACCCGGGGGCGATAACTATGGCTACACCTTC
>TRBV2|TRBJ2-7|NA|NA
CASVTPRVYEQYF
TGTGCCAGCGTAACTCCCAGAGTCTACGAGCAGTACTTC
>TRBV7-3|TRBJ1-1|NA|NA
CASRRGMNTEAFF
TGTGCCAGCAGGCGGGGAATGAACACTGAAGCTTTCTTT
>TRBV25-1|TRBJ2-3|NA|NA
CASSEFGDTQYF
TGTGCCAGCAGTGAATTTGGAGATACGCAGTATTTT
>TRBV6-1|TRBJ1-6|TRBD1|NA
CASRRQGGNSPLHF
TGTGCCAGCAGGCGACAGGGAGGTAATTCACCCCTCCACTTT
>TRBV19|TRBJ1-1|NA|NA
CATLWAGDAFF
TGTGCCACTCTATGGGCGGGGGACGCTTTCTTT
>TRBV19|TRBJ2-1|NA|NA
CASSREAGTYNEQFF
TGTGCCAGTAGTCGGGAAGCGGGTACCTACAATGAGCAGTTCTTC
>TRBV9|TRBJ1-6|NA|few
CASSVEGQNSPLHF
TGTGCCAGCAGCGTTGAGGGCCAGAATTCACCCCTCCACTTT
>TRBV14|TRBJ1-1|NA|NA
CASSQDRATEAFF
TGTGCCAGCAGCCAAGACAGGGCTACTGAAGCTTTCTTT
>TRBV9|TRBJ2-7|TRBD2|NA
CASQGLAGGDYEQYF
TGTGCCAGCCAAGGGCTAGCGGGAGGGGACTACGAGCAGTACTTC
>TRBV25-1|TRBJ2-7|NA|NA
CASSESVAGTNYEQYF
TGTGCCAGCAGTGAATCGGTCGCCGGGACGAACTACGAGCAGTACTTC
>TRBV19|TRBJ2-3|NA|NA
CASSIAGSSTDTQYF
TGTGCCAGTAGTATAGCGGGTAGCAGCACAGATACGCAGTATTTT
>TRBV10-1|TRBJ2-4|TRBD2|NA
CASSELVGAGGLLAKNIQYF
TGCGCCAGCAGTGAGTTGGTCGGAGCGGGGGGCCTACTAGCCAAAAACATTCAGTACTTC
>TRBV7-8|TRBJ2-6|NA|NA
CASSLSGVLSGANVLTF
TGTGCCAGCAGCTTATCAGGGGTGCTGTCTGGGGCCAACGTCCTGACTTTC
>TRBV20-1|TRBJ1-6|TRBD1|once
CSASRTGGLGLHF
TGCAGTGCTAGTAGAACAGGGGGCTTGGGCCTCCACTTT
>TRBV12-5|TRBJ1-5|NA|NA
CASGPRTEPNQPQHF
TGTGCTAGTGGTCCCCGGACAGAGCCAAATCAGCCCCAGCATTTT
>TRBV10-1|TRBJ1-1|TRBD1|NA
CASSESSPSGTGSEAFF
TGCGCCAGCAGTGAGTCAAGTCCCTCAGGGACAGGGTCTGAAGCTTTCTTT
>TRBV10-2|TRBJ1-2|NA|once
CASSPTGIRGYTF
TGCGCCAGCAGCCCCACCGGGATCCGTGGCTACACCTTC
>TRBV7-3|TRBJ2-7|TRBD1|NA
CASSLRWSSGTGYHEQYF
TGTGCCAGCAGCTTAAGGTGGTCCAGCGGGACAGGGTACCACGAGCAGTACTTC
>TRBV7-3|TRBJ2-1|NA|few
CASSLAEEQFF
TGTGCCAGCAGCTTAGCGGAAGAGCAGTTCTTC
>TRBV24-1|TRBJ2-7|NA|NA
CATARGLGYEQYF
TGTGCCACTGCCCGCGGGTTAGGCTACGAGCAGTACTTC
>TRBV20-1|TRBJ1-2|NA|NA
CSARQGQDGYTF
TGCAGTGCTAGACAGGGGCAGGATGGCTACACCTTC
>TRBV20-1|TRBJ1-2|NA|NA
CSASGVADGYTF
TGCAGTGCTTCAGGGGTAGCAGATGGCTACACCTTC